This T cell receptor beta chain was captured by sequencing in a study of cytomegalovirus exposure and HLA in healthy donors. At the level of the study: Early release data held 85 million to 95 million unique TCRs from HLA-typed donors. Findings of the study overall: Sequencing probably produced one cluster of sequence variants that were highly shared.

The CDR3 loop spans 13 amino acids. Deletions cut 6 bases from V and 10 bases from J, with 16 bases between. Germline assignment: CDR1 SEHNR and CDR2 FQNEAQ (reference sequence). Primers included in the PCR were 60 Vbeta and 13 Jbeta primers. The repertoire was sequenced with immunoSEQ multiplex PCR; TCRdb's copy has only in-frame clones and lacks some. Here the sample spans almost 200,000 clones, roughly 85% being singletons. About this clone: As yet, its antigen is unknown.

The genes are TRBV7-9 and TRBJ2-1; TRBD2 is a possible D gene (6 bases). The TCR sequence derives from a woman aged 50 to 65 in good health and CMV-seronegative. Sequencing was done on a sample of PBMCs. Here the CDR3 reads CASSAETRHEQFF. CDR3 DNA sequence: TGTGCCAGCAGTGCCGAGACTAGACACGAGCAGTTCTTC.